The 30 T cell receptor beta chains given below trace back to one sample, sequenced in a study of T cells in tumors after PD-1 blockade. TCRdb keeps only in-frame clones here, not all; method: immunoSEQ multiplex PCR. Among about 25,000 clones listed, roughly 85% were seen once. Sample: PBMCs, taken after anti-PD-1 treatment. These receptors were taken from a human donor with basal cell carcinoma.

This rearrangement joins TRBV21-1 to TRBJ2-7; the table's D call TRBD2 went unverified against the DNA. TRBV21-1 is classified as a pseudogene. This CDR3 has 18 amino acids. The CDR3 reads CASSNMGLAGGISYEQYF. The CDR3 coding sequence is TGTGCCAGCAGCAATATGGGACTAGCGGGGGGAATCTCCTACGAGCAGTACTTC.

V usage is TRBV20-1 and J usage is TRBJ2-7; D remains ambiguous. CDR1 is DFQATT, CDR2 SNEGSKA, per germline (reference sequence). V was trimmed by 3 bases and J by 5 bases, leaving 11 bases between them. The length of the CDR3 is 12 residues. The CDR3 nucleotides read TGCAGTGCTAGTCCCTCAGTCGACGAGCAGTACTTC. Translated: CSASPSVDEQYF.

The chain combines TRBV28 with TRBJ2-7; D is unresolved. Trimming pared 3 bases from V and 2 bases from J, leaving 5 bases between. The CDR3 has 12 residues. The germline V gene has CDR1 MDHEN and CDR2 SYDVKM. The CDR3 loop is CASSFRTYEQYF. The CDR3 DNA sequence: TGTGCCAGCAGTTTTAGAACCTACGAGCAGTACTTC. The full variable domain, with the rest looked up from reference TRBV28 and TRBJ2-7, is DVKVTQSSRYLVKRTGEKVFLECVQDMDHENMFWYRQDPGLGLRLIYFSYDVKMKEKGDIPEGYSVSREKKERFSLILESASTNQTSMYLCASSFRTYEQYFGPGTRLTVT.

V gene TRBV2 combines with J gene TRBJ2-2; maybe TRBD1 (6 bases). The CDR3 is 15 amino acids. Per germline, CDR1 SNHLY and CDR2 FYNNEI. Between the trimmed V and J ends, which lost 5 bases and 0 bases, there was a span of 10 bases. For the CDR3, the DNA is TGTGCCAGCAGTCGGCAGGGGACGAACACCGGGGAGCTGTTTTTT. Its translation is CASSRQGTNTGELFF.

This rearrangement joins TRBV27 to TRBJ2-3; no definite D call. V lost 4 bases and J lost 1, with 15 bases in between. Germline V CDR1 and CDR2: MNHEY, SMNVEV (reference sequence). The CDR3 runs 16 residues. The DNA for the CDR3 is TGTGCCAGCAGTTCCCTCGGAGACACTCGCACAGATACGCAGTATTTT. This sequence encodes CASSSLGDTRTDTQYF.

Only one count was recorded for this clone. The rearrangement joins TRBV19 to TRBJ1-5; a possible D gene is TRBD1 (6 bases). This CDR3 has 15 amino acids. Between the trimmed V and J ends, which lost 5 bases and 6 bases, there was a span of 17 bases. Germline loops: CDR1 LNHDA, CDR2 SQIVND (reference sequence). The CDR3 reads CASSFNRDRGQPQHF. The CDR3 coding sequence is TGTGCCAGTAGTTTTAACAGGGACCGCGGTCAGCCCCAGCATTTT.

This clone has a single count. The rearrangement uses TRBV12-5 and TRBJ2-1; 9 nucleotides align to TRBD1. Trimming removed 4 bases from V and 7 bases from J; junction bases left unmatched: 5. Germline V CDR1 and CDR2: LGHNT, FRNRAP. The CDR3 is 14 amino acids. Here the CDR3 reads CASGWGTGRNEQFF. CDR3 sequence (DNA): TGTGCTAGTGGTTGGGGGACAGGGAGAAATGAGCAGTTCTTC.

This chain connects TRBV5-4 to TRBJ2-2; TRBD1 or TRBD2 may be the D gene (6 bases each). In germline, CDR1 is SGHNT, CDR2 YYREEE (reference sequence). V lost 2 bases and J 5 bases, leaving 13 bases between the germline ends. This CDR3 comprises 15 residues. CDR3 sequence reads: CASSFKGGFTGELFF. The CDR3 DNA sequence: TGTGCCAGCAGCTTTAAAGGGGGGTTTACCGGGGAGCTGTTTTTT.

This chain joins TRBV14 and TRBJ1-5; D gene ambiguous. CDR3 size: 12 residues. CDR1 is SGHDN and CDR2 is FVKESK in the germline V gene. The V gene lost 3 bases and the J gene lost 7 bases, with 7 bases spanning the gap. Written as DNA, the CDR3 is TGTGCCAGCAGCCACGGTACGCAGCCCCAGCATTTT. Translated, it gives CASSHGTQPQHF.

J is TRBJ2-1 and V is TRBV6-6; maybe TRBD2 (7 bases). CDR1 and CDR2 (germline): MNHNY, SVGAGI (reference sequence). Trimming cost V 2 bases and J 7 bases, with 15 bases left between them. There are 15 residues in the CDR3. The CDR3 nucleotides read TGTGCCAGCAGTTACGAACGGGGGGCGGGGAATGAGCAGTTCTTC. Amino acids: CASSYERGAGNEQFF.

The chain joins TRBV5-4 to TRBJ2-3; 12 positions match TRBD1. Germline CDR1 is SGHNT and CDR2 is YYREEE (reference sequence). J was trimmed by 3 bases and V by 1 base; bases with no gene match: 3. This CDR3 region has 16 residues. CDR3 nucleotide sequence: TGTGCCAGCAGCTTGAAGGGACAGGGGGCAACAGATACGCAGTATTTT. Protein product: CASSLKGQGATDTQYF.

V is TRBV5-1 and J is TRBJ1-3; 10 nucleotides align to TRBD1. Germline loops: CDR1 SGHRS, CDR2 YFSETQ. This CDR3 is built from 14 residues. The J segment lost 6 bases and the V segment lost 3 bases, leaving 3 bases of the junction unmatched. This chain's CDR3 is CASSSGTGVNTIYF. The CDR3 region has the DNA TGCGCCAGCAGCTCCGGGACAGGGGTAAACACCATATATTTT. Drawing the rest from reference TRBV5-1 and TRBJ1-3, the complete variable domain is KAGVTQTPRYLIKTRGQQVTLSCSPISGHRSVSWYQQTPGQGLQFLFEYFSETQRNKGNFPGRFSGRQFSNSRSEMNVSTLELGDSALYLCASSSGTGVNTIYFGEGSWLTVV.

The chain joins TRBV11-3 to TRBJ1-1, with 7 bases aligning to TRBD1. This CDR3 has 17 residues. The V gene end was trimmed by 1 base and the J gene end by 5 bases; junction bases not matched to a gene: 13. Germline CDR1 and CDR2: SGHNT and YENEEA. This CDR3 reads CASSLVKGDRAYTEAFF. The CDR3 nucleotides are TGTGCCAGCAGCTTAGTAAAAGGGGACAGAGCCTATACTGAAGCTTTCTTT.

The chain joins TRBV12-3 or TRBV12-4 to TRBJ2-7; the match to TRBD1 covers 8 bases. The CDR3 is 13 residues long. J gave up 2 bases and V 4 bases, and 1 base lay outside the gene matches. The CDR3 nucleotides are TGTGCCAGCAGTTCGACAGGGGCCTACGAGCAGTACTTC. Its translation is CASSSTGAYEQYF.

The genes are TRBV20-1 and TRBJ2-3; D gene uncertain. This CDR3 has 10 residues. V lost 5 bases and J 8 bases, leaving 8 bases between the germline ends. Germline V CDR1 and CDR2: DFQATT, SNEGSKA (reference sequence). The CDR3 sequence: CSAWTGTQYF. The DNA of the CDR3 is TGCAGTGCTTGGACGGGTACGCAGTATTTT.

This clone was recorded only once. The chain recombines TRBV9 with TRBJ2-5; 8 positions agree with TRBD1. The CDR3 is 14 amino acids. The germline V gene has CDR1 SGDLS and CDR2 YYNGEE. Trimming cost V 4 bases and J 4 bases; bases outside gene matches: 6. The CDR3 region is CASSPRQGRETQYF. CDR3 coding DNA: TGTGCCAGCAGCCCCCGACAGGGGCGAGAGACCCAGTACTTC. The full variable domain, with the rest looked up from reference TRBV9 and TRBJ2-5, is DSGVTQTPKHLITATGQRVTLRCSPRSGDLSVYWYQQSLDQGLQFLIQYYNGEERAKGNILERFSAQQFPDLHSELNLSSLELGDSALYFCASSPRQGRETQYFGPGTRLLVL.

The gene calls are TRBV7-9 and TRBJ1-2, with D possibly matching TRBD1 (5 bases). The V gene lost 2 bases and the J gene lost 10 bases, with 14 bases spanning the gap. CDR3 length equals 13 residues. Per germline, CDR1 SEHNR and CDR2 FQNEAQ (reference sequence). CDR3 sequence reads: CASSLKGTGSYTF. The CDR3 coding sequence is TGTGCCAGCAGCTTAAAAGGGACGGGTTCCTACACCTTC.

V is TRBV5-4 and J is TRBJ1-3, with 8 bases that match TRBD1. Trimming took 0 bases from V and 0 from J; bases not matched to a gene: 5. The CDR3 is 17 amino acids. The V gene's germline CDR1 is SGHNT and CDR2 YYREEE (reference sequence). Written as DNA, the CDR3 is TGTGCCAGCAGCTTGGGGACAGGGTCGATCTCTGGAAACACCATATATTTT. Translating it yields CASSLGTGSISGNTIYF.

This chain links TRBV5-6 with TRBJ1-5; D is uncertain. Germline V gives CDR1 SGHDT, CDR2 YYEEEE. CDR3 length: 15 residues. The V gene lost 0 bases and the J gene lost 8 bases, with 15 bases spanning the gap. The CDR3: CASSLVVAVGEPQHF. The DNA of the CDR3 is TGTGCCAGCAGCTTGGTGGTCGCAGTCGGGGAGCCCCAGCATTTT.

This CDR3 reads CASSQELREQYF. The CDR3 DNA follows: TGTGCCAGCAGTCAAGAGTTGAGGGAGCAGTACTTC. The gene calls are TRBV12-3 or TRBV12-4 and TRBJ2-7; no definite D call. Trimming stripped 5 bases from V and 7 bases from J, with 12 bases between. CDR3 length: 12 amino acids.

The chain combines TRBV5-4 with TRBJ2-2; 11 nucleotides align to TRBD1. V was pared by 4 bases and J by 5 bases, with 7 bases of the junction left unmatched. The CDR3 contains 16 residues. Germline loops: CDR1 SGHNT, CDR2 YYREEE (reference sequence). In DNA form, the CDR3 reads TGTGCCAGCAGCAGGACAGGGGGCCTAAGAACCGGGGAGCTGTTTTTT. Translating it yields CASSRTGGLRTGELFF.

V and J are TRBV21-1 and TRBJ2-3; the table's D call, TRBD2, has no DNA check behind it. TRBV21-1 is a listed pseudogene. The CDR3 spans 16 residues. This CDR3 is CASSPEVVPSTDTQYF. CDR3 coding DNA: TGTGCCAGCAGTCCCGAAGTAGTCCCTAGCACAGATACGCAGTATTTT.

This chain uses TRBV10-1 with TRBJ2-2; no clear D. V was shortened by 4 bases and J by 3 bases, with 3 bases between the two germline ends. Germline V gene sequence: CDR1 WNHNN, CDR2 SYGVQD (reference sequence). This CDR3 is 12 amino acids long. In nucleotides, the CDR3 is TGCGCCAGCAGTGCTTACACCGGGGAGCTGTTTTTT. Protein product: CASSAYTGELFF.

The rearrangement uses TRBV4-2 and TRBJ1-1; D is uncertain. The CDR3 has 11 residues. Germline CDR1 and CDR2: LGHNA and YNFKEQ. Trimming took off 8 bases at V and 1 base at J, with 5 bases between the two ends. The CDR3 region is CASVQNTEAFF. DNA for the CDR3: TGTGCCAGCGTCCAGAACACTGAAGCTTTCTTT.

V and J are TRBV28 and TRBJ2-2; D perhaps matches TRBD2 (6 bases). The CDR3 spans 11 residues. Germline CDR1 MDHEN, CDR2 SYDVKM. The V gene lost 8 bases and the J gene lost 8 bases, with 9 bases spanning the gap. The chain's CDR3 is CASGRGGELFF. The CDR3 region has the DNA TGTGCCAGCGGCCGGGGGGGGGAGCTGTTTTTT.

The chain carries TRBV5-1 and TRBJ2-3; 10 positions agree with TRBD1. The length of the CDR3 is 15 residues. Germline CDR1 and CDR2: SGHRS and YFSETQ. J gave up 5 bases and V 0 bases, and 3 bases lay outside the gene matches. The CDR3 bases are TGCGCCAGCAGCTTGGGACAGGGGGCGGAAGATACGCAGTATTTT. Residues: CASSLGQGAEDTQYF.

This rearrangement joins TRBV7-9 to TRBJ1-1; weak D call: TRBD1 (6 bases). The germline CDR1 and CDR2 sequences are SEHNR and FQNEAQ (reference sequence). V lost 3 bases to trimming and J lost 9 bases, with 17 bases between them. The CDR3 consists of 14 residues. The CDR3 DNA reads as TGTGCCAGCAGCTTTGCCACAGGGTGGGAGAAAGCTTTCTTT. It specifies CASSFATGWEKAFF. Complete variable domain (other parts from reference TRBV7-9 and TRBJ1-1): DTGVSQNPRHKITKRGQNVTFRCDPISEHNRLYWYRQTLGQGPEFLTYFQNEAQLEKSRLLSDRFSAERPKGSFSTLEIQRTEQGDSAMYLCASSFATGWEKAFFGQGTRLTVV.

V usage is TRBV6-5 and J usage is TRBJ2-7; D remains unclear. V lost 6 bases and J lost 1, with 13 bases in between. This CDR3 is 14 amino acids long. The V gene's germline CDR1 is MNHEY and CDR2 SVGAGI. This chain's CDR3 is CASRAPGQSYEQYF. The DNA for the CDR3 is TGTGCCAGCAGAGCGCCGGGCCAATCCTACGAGCAGTACTTC.

As to this clone: A read error is likely, as this CDR3 ends without the conserved phenylalanine or tryptophan. The DNA is left out, because the CDR3 cannot be placed on it with certainty; the CDR3 is given as TCRdb lists it. V gene TRBV5-3 combines with J gene TRBJ1-1; no DNA check was done on the table's D call, TRBD1. TRBV5-3 is designated an ORF whose function remains uncertain. A total of 12 residues make up the CDR3, ends included. The CDR3 is CARSKERGGEQS.

The gene calls are TRBV13 and TRBJ2-2; D is unclear. This CDR3 has 15 residues. From germline, CDR1 is PRHDT and CDR2 FYEKMQ (reference sequence). Trimming took off 7 bases at V and 4 bases at J, with 16 bases between the two ends. CDR3 DNA: TGTGCCAGCACCAGAAATAGGGTCGTCACCGGGGAGCTGTTTTTT. Its protein is CASTRNRVVTGELFF. Supplemented by reference TRBV13 and TRBJ2-2, the full variable domain reads AAGVIQSPRHLIKEKRETATLKCYPIPRHDTVYWYQQGPGQDPQFLISFYEKMQSDKGSIPDRFSAQQFSDYHSELNMSSLELGDSALYFCASTRNRVVTGELFFGEGSRLTVL.